The 10 T cell receptor beta chains in this list originate from one sample, sequenced in a study of Graves' ophthalmopathy and Graves' hyperthyroidism. Using RNA transcripts, the TCR beta CDR3 regions were amplified. Amplification began with first-round RT-PCR using HTBI primers, then second-round multiplex PCR was performed. TCRdb re-analysed the multiplex PCR reads in MiXCR, keeping a single row per CDR3 protein. The sample shows a few hundred thousand distinct CDR3 sequences, 15% to 20% of them seen only once. The material sequenced was peripheral blood. Source of these receptors: an adult man with Graves' ophthalmopathy.

In its sample, this clonotype was seen many times. This sequence joins TRBV20-1 and TRBJ2-5, with TRBD1 matching 8 bases. Germline CDR1 reads DFQATT; CDR2 reads SNEGSKA (reference sequence). The CDR3 extends over 14 amino acids. Trimming took 5 bases from V and 7 from J; bases not matched to a gene: 12. This chain's CDR3 is CSAQGQGSGGTQYF. The CDR3 region has the DNA TGCAGTGCTCAAGGACAGGGCTCGGGTGGGACCCAGTACTTC.

This clonotype has a count of ten or more. The rearrangement uses TRBV3-1 and TRBJ1-1; D may be TRBD1 (5 bases). Germline V gene data show CDR1 as LGHDT and CDR2 as YNNKEL (reference sequence). V was trimmed by 0 bases and J by 9 bases, leaving 8 bases between them. The length of the CDR3 is 12 residues. The CDR3 bases are TGTGCCAGCAGCCAAGAAAGGGGAAAAGCTTTCTTT. This codes for CASSQERGKAFF.

There are many counts of this clonotype. V is TRBV27 and J is TRBJ1-6; TRBD1 might be the D (6 bases). The CDR3 sequence is 18 residues long. The V and J ends lost 2 bases and 4 bases respectively, with 18 bases between them. CDR1 and CDR2 from the germline V gene are MNHEY and SMNVEV (reference sequence). DNA of the CDR3: TGTGCCAGCAGTTTAGGATCGACAGGCCATCCTTATAATTCACCCCTCCACTTT. Its protein is CASSLGSTGHPYNSPLHF.

The table lists this clonotype with many counts. V usage is TRBV6-1 and J usage is TRBJ1-2; tentatively, D is TRBD1 (5 bases). The CDR3 covers 16 residues. The V end was cut by 5 bases, the J end by 4 bases, with 20 bases between. Looked up from germline, CDR1 is MNHNS and CDR2 is SASEGT. Written as DNA, the CDR3 is TGTGCCAGCAGTATGCGGGGGACGGAGAATCTCTATGGCTACACCTTC. It translates to CASSMRGTENLYGYTF.

This clonotype has a single count. This chain connects TRBV6-1 to TRBJ1-2; the match to TRBD1 covers 8 bases. Germline CDR1 and CDR2: MNHNS and SASEGT. The CDR3 is 14 residues long. With V trimmed by 4 bases and J by 4 bases, 5 bases remained unmatched. The CDR3 sequence: CASSGGGQAYGYTF. The CDR3, as DNA: TGTGCCAGCAGTGGAGGGGGACAGGCCTATGGCTACACCTTC.

This clonotype was seen repeatedly, ten times or more. The V gene is TRBV12-3 or TRBV12-4, the J gene TRBJ2-4; TRBD2 agrees at 10 bases. The V gene end was trimmed by 4 bases and the J gene end by 8 bases; junction bases not matched to a gene: 17. The CDR3 loop spans 18 amino acids. The CDR3 nucleotides are TGTGCCAGCAGTTCCTGGAGCGGGGGGGCTGGCATCTCGGACATTCAGTACTTC. Amino acid sequence: CASSSWSGGAGISDIQYF.

Concerning this clonotype: A junction boundary mismatches the germline segment, possibly from a read error. This chain joins TRBV20-1 and TRBJ2-7; D is undetermined. CDR3 length: 14 amino acids. Germline-derived CDR1 and CDR2 are DFQATT and SNEGSKA (reference sequence). CDR3 region: CSARDIERSYEQCF. CDR3 nucleotides: TGCAGTGCTAGAGATATAGAAAGATCCTACGAGCAGTGCTTC.

In its sample, this clonotype was seen many times. The V call is TRBV10-3, the J call TRBJ1-5, with 11 bases matching TRBD1. The CDR3 totals 14 residues. The V gene end was trimmed by 4 bases and the J gene end by 6 bases; junction bases not matched to a gene: 2. Germline CDR1 reads ENHRY; CDR2 reads SYGVKD. The CDR3 spells CAISGGTGGQPQHF. The CDR3 nucleotides read TGTGCCATCAGTGGGGGGACAGGGGGTCAGCCCCAGCATTTT.

This clonotype was counted many times. The CDR3 bases are TGCAACGTGGGACAGAACACTGAAGCTTTCTTT. The encoded protein is CNVGQNTEAFF. V is TRBV29-1 and J is TRBJ1-1, with TRBD1 as a possible D gene (6 bases). From germline, CDR1 is SQVTM and CDR2 ANQGSEA. This CDR3 comprises 11 residues.

V is TRBV7-2 and J is TRBJ2-5, with D hard to call. Trimming left V 5 bases short and J 4 bases short, with 8 bases between. Germline-derived CDR1 and CDR2 are SGHTA and FQGNSA. The CDR3 extends over 12 amino acids. This chain's CDR3 is CASSLKRETQYF. CDR3 sequence (DNA): TGTGCCAGCAGCCTCAAGCGAGAGACCCAGTACTTC.